This T cell receptor beta chain was captured by sequencing in a study of T cell changes during pregnancy in multiple sclerosis. The CDR3 runs 13 residues. The V gene end was trimmed by 3 bases and the J gene end by 5 bases; junction bases not matched to a gene: 1. CDR1 is SGDLS, CDR2 YYNGEE, per germline. Here immunoSEQ multiplex PCR was the method, and the copy in TCRdb shows in-frame clones only, minus some. The table records under 50,000 clones, 85% to 95% of them present only once. This sample comprised CD8+ T cells from peripheral blood mononuclear cells, obtained in the first trimester of pregnancy. The clonotype comes from a female donor with multiple sclerosis, enrolled in a pregnancy study. The J gene is TRBJ1-1, the V gene TRBV9, with 10 bases lining up with TRBD1. The CDR3 sequence is CASSGTGGTEAFF. The CDR3 coding sequence is TGTGCCAGCAGCGGGACAGGGGGGACTGAAGCTTTCTTT.